This record looks at one T cell receptor beta chain sequence and its context. Germline V gives CDR1 GTSNPN, CDR2 SVGIG (reference sequence). Trimming pared 6 bases from V and 6 bases from J, leaving 17 bases between. The CDR3 spans 14 residues. With random hexamers, reverse transcription was performed on 0.5 to 1 ug of RNA. MiXCR, applied by TCRdb to the immunoSEQ multiplex PCR reads, yields one record per CDR3 protein. The sample contains about 140,000 distinct CDR3 sequences, approximately 95% of which appear only once. The source of the sample is a study of CD8 T cells in Susac syndrome. The chain carries TRBV30 and TRBJ2-2; perhaps TRBD2 as D (6 bases). The TCR sequence derives from a human donor with Susac syndrome. Sequenced sample: CD8+ T cells from PBMCs. In DNA, the CDR3 is TGTGCCTGCCACGCGAGGAGGGGACCCGGGGAGCTGTTTTTT. This gives the protein CACHARRGPGELFF.